One TCR beta chain is described in this entry. Germline lookup yields CDR1 SGHKS and CDR2 YYEKEE (reference sequence). CDR3 length: 13 amino acids. Trimming left V 4 bases short and J 6 bases short, with 11 bases between. The data belong to a study of neoadjuvant anti-PD-1 for oral cavity cancer. Time point of the sample: after neoadjuvant nivolumab, at surgical resection. Patients had newly diagnosed, untreated stage II-IVA oral cavity squamous cell carcinoma. The method was immunoSEQ multiplex PCR; TCRdb's version includes in-frame clones alone and lacks a portion of them. Of more than 11,000 clones in the sample, 55% to 75% were seen once.

The TCR sequence derives from a person aged 40-85 years with oral cavity squamous cell carcinoma. The sequenced sample was PBMCs, obtained after nivolumab (anti-PD-1) treatment. The V gene is TRBV5-5, the J gene TRBJ1-5; D ambiguous. CDR3 bases: TGTGCCAGCAGCCCGGGGTGGGGTCAGCCCCAGCATTTT. This codes for CASSPGWGQPQHF.